The clone carrying this TCR beta chain has just one count. The assay was immunoSEQ multiplex PCR, and TCRdb's table has in-frame clones only and misses some. This sample has about 150,000 clones; over 85% occur once, and the top ten carry around 18%. The data derive from a study of T cell responses to AZD1222 COVID-19 vaccine. Germline lookup yields CDR1 KGHSH and CDR2 LQKENI. The CDR3 sequence is 15 residues long. Trimming cost V 2 bases and J 3 bases; bases outside gene matches: 3. Sequencing was performed on peripheral blood, taken on day 0 of AZD1222 vaccination. This TCR was sampled from an adult in good health. This rearrangement joins TRBV18 to TRBJ2-1; TRBD1 agrees at 8 bases. The CDR3 loop reads CASSPVDRGYNEQFF. DNA for the CDR3: TGTGCCAGCTCACCAGTCGACAGGGGCTACAATGAGCAGTTCTTC.